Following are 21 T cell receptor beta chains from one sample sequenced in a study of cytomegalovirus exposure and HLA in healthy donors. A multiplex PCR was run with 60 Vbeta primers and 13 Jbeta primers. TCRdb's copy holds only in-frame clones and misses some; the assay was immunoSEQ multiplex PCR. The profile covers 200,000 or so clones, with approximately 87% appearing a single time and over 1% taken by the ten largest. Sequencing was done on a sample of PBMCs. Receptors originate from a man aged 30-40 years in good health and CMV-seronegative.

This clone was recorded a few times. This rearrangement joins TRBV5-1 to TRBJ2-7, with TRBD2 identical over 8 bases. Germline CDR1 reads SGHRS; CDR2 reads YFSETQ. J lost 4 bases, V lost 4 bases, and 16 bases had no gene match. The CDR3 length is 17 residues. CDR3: CASSMGFSTSASYEQYF. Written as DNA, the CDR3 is TGCGCCAGCAGCATGGGGTTTTCGACTAGCGCTTCATACGAGCAGTACTTC.

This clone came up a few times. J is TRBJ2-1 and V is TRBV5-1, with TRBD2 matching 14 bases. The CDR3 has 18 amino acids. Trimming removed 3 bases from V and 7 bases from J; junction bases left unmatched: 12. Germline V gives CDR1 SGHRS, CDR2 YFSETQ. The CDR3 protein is CASSSNFRTSGRWNEQFF. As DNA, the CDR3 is TGCGCCAGCAGCTCGAATTTCCGGACTAGCGGGAGGTGGAATGAGCAGTTCTTC. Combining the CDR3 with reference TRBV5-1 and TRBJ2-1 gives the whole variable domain KAGVTQTPRYLIKTRGQQVTLSCSPISGHRSVSWYQQTPGQGLQFLFEYFSETQRNKGNFPGRFSGRQFSNSRSEMNVSTLELGDSALYLCASSSNFRTSGRWNEQFFGPGTRLTVL.

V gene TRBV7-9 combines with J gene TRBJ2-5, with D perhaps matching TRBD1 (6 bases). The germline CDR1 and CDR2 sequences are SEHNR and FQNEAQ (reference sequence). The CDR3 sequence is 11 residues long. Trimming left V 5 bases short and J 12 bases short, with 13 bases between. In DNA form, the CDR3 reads TGTGCCAGCAGCCAACAGGGTCCCAAGTACTTC. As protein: CASSQQGPKYF.

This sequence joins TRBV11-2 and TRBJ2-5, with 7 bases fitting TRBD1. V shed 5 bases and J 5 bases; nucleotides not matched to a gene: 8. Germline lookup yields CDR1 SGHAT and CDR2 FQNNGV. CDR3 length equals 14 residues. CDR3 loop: CASSTRGGHETQYF. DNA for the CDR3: TGTGCCAGCAGCACCCGAGGGGGCCATGAGACCCAGTACTTC.

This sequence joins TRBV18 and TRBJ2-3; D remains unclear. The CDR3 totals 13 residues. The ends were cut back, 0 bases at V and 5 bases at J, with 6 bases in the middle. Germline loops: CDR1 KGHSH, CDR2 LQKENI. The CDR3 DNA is TGTGCCAGCTCACCACCTACTTTAGATACGCAGTATTTT. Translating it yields CASSPPTLDTQYF.

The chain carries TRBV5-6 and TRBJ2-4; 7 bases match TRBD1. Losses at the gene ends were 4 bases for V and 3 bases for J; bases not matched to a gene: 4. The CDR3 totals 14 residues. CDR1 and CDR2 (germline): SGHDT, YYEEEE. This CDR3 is CASSTRGFKNIQYF. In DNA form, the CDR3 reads TGTGCCAGCAGCACCAGGGGGTTCAAAAACATTCAGTACTTC.

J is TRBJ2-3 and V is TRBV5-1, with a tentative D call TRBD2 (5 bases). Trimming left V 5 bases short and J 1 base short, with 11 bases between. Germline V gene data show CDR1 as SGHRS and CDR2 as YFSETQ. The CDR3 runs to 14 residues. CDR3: CASRTTDGTDTQYF. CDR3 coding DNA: TGCGCCAGCAGGACTACCGACGGCACAGATACGCAGTATTTT.

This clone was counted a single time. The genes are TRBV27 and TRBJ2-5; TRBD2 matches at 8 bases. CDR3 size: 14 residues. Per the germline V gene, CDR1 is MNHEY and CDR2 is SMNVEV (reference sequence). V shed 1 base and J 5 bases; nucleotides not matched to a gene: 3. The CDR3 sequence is CASSLWSGGETQYF. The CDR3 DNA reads TGTGCCAGCAGTTTATGGTCGGGGGGGGAGACCCAGTACTTC.

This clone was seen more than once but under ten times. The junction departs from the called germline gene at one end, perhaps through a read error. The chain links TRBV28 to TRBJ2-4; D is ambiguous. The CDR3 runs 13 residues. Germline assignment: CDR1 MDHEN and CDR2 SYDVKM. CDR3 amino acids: CAITNTRQNSQYF. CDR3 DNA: TGTGCCATCACGAATACTCGTCAAAACAGTCAGTACTTC.

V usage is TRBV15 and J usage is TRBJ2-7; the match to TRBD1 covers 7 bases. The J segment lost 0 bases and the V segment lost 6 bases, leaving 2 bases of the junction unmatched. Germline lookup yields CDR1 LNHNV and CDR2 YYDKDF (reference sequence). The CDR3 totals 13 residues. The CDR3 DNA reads TGTGCCACCAGGGGACAGAACTCCTACGAGCAGTACTTC. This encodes CATRGQNSYEQYF. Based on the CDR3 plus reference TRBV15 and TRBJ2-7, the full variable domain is DAMVIQNPRYQVTQFGKPVTLSCSQTLNHNVMYWYQQKSSQAPKLLFHYYDKDFNNEADTPDNFQSRRPNTSFCFLDIRSPGLGDTAMYLCATRGQNSYEQYFGPGTRLTVT.

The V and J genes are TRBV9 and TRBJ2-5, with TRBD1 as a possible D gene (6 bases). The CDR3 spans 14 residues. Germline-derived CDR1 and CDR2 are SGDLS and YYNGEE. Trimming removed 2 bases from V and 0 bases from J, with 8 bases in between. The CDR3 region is CASSVGQYQETQYF. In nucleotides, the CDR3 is TGTGCCAGCAGCGTCGGACAGTACCAAGAGACCCAGTACTTC.

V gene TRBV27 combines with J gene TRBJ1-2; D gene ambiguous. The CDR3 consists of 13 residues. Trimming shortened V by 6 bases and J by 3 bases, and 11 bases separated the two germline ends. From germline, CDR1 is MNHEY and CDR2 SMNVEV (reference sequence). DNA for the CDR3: TGTGCCAGCAGCGGGGTGTTTGACTATGGCTACACCTTC. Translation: CASSGVFDYGYTF.

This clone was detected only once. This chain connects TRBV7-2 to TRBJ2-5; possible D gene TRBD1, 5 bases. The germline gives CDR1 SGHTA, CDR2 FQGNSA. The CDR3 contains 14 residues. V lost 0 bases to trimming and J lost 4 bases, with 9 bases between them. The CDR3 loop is CASSLAGRAETQYF. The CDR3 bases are TGTGCCAGCAGCTTAGCCGGCAGGGCAGAGACCCAGTACTTC. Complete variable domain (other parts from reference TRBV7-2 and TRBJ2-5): GAGVSQSPSNKVTEKGKDVELRCDPISGHTALYWYRQSLGQGLEFLIYFQGNSAPDKSGLPSDRFSAERTGGSVSTLTIQRTQQEDSAVYLCASSLAGRAETQYFGPGTRLLVL.

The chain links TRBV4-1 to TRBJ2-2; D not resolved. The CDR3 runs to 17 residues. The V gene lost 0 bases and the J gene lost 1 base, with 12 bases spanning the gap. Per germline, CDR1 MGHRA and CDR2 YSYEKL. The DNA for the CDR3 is TGCGCCAGCAGCCAAGATCAGGCAGCCCTGAACACCGGGGAGCTGTTTTTT. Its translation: CASSQDQAALNTGELFF.

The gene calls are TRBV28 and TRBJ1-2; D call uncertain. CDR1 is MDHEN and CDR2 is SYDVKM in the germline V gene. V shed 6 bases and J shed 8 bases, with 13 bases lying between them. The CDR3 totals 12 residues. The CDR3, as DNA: TGTGCCAGCAGACACGTCTTGGAGGGCTACACCTTC. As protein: CASRHVLEGYTF.

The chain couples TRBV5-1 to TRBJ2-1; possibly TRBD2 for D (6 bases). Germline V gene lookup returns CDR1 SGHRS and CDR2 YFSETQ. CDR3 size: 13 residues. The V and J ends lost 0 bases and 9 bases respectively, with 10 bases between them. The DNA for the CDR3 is TGCGCCAGCAGCTTGGGGGGAGGTATTGAGCAGTTCTTC. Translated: CASSLGGGIEQFF.

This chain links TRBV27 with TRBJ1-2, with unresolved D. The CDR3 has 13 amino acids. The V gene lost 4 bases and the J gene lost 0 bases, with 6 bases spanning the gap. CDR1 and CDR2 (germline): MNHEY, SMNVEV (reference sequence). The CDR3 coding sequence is TGTGCCAGCAGTTATGAGGCTAACTATGGCTACACCTTC. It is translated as CASSYEANYGYTF.

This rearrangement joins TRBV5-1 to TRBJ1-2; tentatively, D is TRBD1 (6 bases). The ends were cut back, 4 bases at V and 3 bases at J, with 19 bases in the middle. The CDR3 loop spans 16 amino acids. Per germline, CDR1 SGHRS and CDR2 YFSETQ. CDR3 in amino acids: CASSVGGGGKDYGYTF. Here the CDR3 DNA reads TGCGCCAGCAGCGTTGGGGGAGGGGGGAAGGACTATGGCTACACCTTC.

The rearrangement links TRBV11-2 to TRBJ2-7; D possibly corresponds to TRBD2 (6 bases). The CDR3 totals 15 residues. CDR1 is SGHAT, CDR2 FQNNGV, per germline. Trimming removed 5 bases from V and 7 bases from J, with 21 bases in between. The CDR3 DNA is TGTGCCAGCAGCCCAGCCGGAGGGATCTCGGGGGAGCAGTACTTC. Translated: CASSPAGGISGEQYF.

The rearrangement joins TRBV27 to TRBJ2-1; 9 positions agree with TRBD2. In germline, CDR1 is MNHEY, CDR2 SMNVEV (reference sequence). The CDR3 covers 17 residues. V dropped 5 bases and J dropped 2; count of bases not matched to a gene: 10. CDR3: CASSPRVAGVPYNEQFF. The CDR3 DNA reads TGTGCCAGCAGTCCCCGGGTAGCGGGAGTCCCCTACAATGAGCAGTTCTTC.

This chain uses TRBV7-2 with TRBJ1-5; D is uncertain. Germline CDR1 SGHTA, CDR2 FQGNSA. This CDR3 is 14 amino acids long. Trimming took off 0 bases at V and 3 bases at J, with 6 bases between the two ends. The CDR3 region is CASSLAADNQPQHF. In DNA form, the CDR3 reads TGTGCCAGCAGCTTAGCGGCGGACAATCAGCCCCAGCATTTT.